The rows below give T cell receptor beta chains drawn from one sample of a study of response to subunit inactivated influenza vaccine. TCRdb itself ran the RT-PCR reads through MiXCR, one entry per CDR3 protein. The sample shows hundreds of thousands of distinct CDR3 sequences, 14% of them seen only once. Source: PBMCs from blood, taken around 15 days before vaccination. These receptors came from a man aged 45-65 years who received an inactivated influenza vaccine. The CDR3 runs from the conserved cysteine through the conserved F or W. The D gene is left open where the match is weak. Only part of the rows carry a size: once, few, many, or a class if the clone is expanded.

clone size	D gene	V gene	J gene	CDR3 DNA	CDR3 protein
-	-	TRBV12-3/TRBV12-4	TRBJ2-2	TGTGCCAGCAGTTTTTCCGTTACTTCGGGCACCGGGGAGCTGTTTTTT	CASSFSVTSGTGELFF
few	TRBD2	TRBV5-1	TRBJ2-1	TGCGCCAGCACAGTAGCGGGGGGGGTTTACAATGAGCAGTTCTTC	CASTVAGGVYNEQFF
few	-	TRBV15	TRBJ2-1	TGTGCCACCAGCAGAGGGACGCGTTATGAGCAGTTCTTC	CATSRGTRYEQFF
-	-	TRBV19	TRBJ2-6	TGTGCCAGCGCTGCTCCGCTTAACTCTGGGGCCAACGTCCTGACTTTC	CASAAPLNSGANVLTF
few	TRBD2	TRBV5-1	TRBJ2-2	TGCGCCAGCAGGGAAGGGACTAGCGGGCAGAACACCGGGGAGCTGTTTTTT	CASREGTSGQNTGELFF
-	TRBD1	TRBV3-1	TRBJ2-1	TGTGCCAGCAGCCAACAACCCGGGACAGGGGTCCTCTTC	CASSQQPGTGVLF
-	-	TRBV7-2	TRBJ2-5	TGTGCCAGCGCGCGTCTGGCGGGGCCCCTAGAGACCCAGTACTTC	CASARLAGPLETQYF
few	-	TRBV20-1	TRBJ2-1	TGCAGTGCTAGAGATCGGGTTAGCCGAAGCTCCTACAATGAGCAGTTCTTC	CSARDRVSRSSYNEQFF
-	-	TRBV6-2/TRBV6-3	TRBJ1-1	TGTGCCAGCAGTCCCGACACATCGAACACTGAAGCTTTCTTT	CASSPDTSNTEAFF
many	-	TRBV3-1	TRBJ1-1	TGTGCCAGCAGCCAAGGTTGGGGGGACACTGAAGCTTTCTTT	CASSQGWGDTEAFF
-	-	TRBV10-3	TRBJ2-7	TGTGCCATCAAAGGAGAGGGCCTCTACGAGCAGTACTTC	CAIKGEGLYEQYF
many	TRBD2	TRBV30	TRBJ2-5	TGTGCCTGGAGTGTACCCGGGAGGAAAAAGACCCAGTACTTC	CAWSVPGRKKTQYF
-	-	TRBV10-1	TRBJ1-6	TGCGCCAGTTCCGGGTCGCTAAATTCACCCCTCCACTTT	CASSGSLNSPLHF
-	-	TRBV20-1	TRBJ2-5	TGCAGTGCTAGGATCTGGGCAGAGACCCAGTACTTC	CSARIWAETQYF
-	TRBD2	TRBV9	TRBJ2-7	TGTGCCAGCAGCGTAAGGGACCTAGCGGGAGTCTTCGAGCAGTACTTC	CASSVRDLAGVFEQYF
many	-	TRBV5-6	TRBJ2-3	TGTGCCAGCAGCGGATCAAGCACAGATACGCAGTATTTT	CASSGSSTDTQYF
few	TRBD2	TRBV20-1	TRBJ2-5	TGCAGTGCTACTAAACTAGCGCCGTACCAAGAGACCCAGTACTTC	CSATKLAPYQETQYF